The T cell receptor (beta chain) described here comes from a study of T cell responses to AZD1222 COVID-19 vaccine. Regarding the study as a whole: The CD4 TCRs associated with vaccination extended across spike and predominated at 160-218 and 743-854.

A remark on this clone: Its specificity is unknown.

Profiled with immunoSEQ multiplex PCR; TCRdb holds only in-frame clones, not every one. This table holds 95,000 to 110,000 clones, approximately 89% found once. The sequencing here drew on peripheral blood, taken 28 days after the second dose of the MenACWY control vaccine. This clonotype originated in an adult who received the MenACWY meningococcal vaccine as a control.

CDR3 loop: CAWSWDRLNQPQHF. The CDR3 coding sequence is TGTGCCTGGAGTTGGGACAGACTCAATCAGCCCCAGCATTTT. The V and J genes are TRBV30 and TRBJ1-5, with 7 nucleotides matching TRBD1. Germline V CDR1 and CDR2: GTSNPN, SVGIG (reference sequence). Germline trimming cut 2 bases from V and 3 bases from J; bases unmatched to any gene: 4. The CDR3 sequence is 14 residues long.